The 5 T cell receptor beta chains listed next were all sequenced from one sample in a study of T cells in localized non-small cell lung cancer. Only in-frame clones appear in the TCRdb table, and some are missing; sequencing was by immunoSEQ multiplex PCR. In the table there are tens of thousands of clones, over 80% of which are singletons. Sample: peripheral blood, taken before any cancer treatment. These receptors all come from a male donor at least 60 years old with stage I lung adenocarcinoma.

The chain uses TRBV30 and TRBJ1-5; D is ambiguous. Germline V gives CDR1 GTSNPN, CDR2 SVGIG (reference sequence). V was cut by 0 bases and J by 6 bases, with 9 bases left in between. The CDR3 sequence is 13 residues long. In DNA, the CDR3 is TGTGCCTGGAGTGTAACCGGAAGTCAGCCCCAGCATTTT. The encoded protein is CAWSVTGSQPQHF.

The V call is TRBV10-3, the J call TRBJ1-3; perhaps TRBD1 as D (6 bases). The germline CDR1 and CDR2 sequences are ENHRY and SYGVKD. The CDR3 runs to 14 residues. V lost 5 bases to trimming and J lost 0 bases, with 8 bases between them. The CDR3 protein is CAISSTGSGNTIYF. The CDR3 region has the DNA TGTGCCATCAGTTCGACAGGCTCTGGAAACACCATATATTTT.

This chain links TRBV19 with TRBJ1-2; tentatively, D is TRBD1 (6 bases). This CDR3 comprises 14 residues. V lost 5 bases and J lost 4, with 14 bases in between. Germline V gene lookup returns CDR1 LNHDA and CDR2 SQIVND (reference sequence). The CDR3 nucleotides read TGTGCCAGTAGTCGCTCAGGGGTCGGCTATGGCTACACCTTC. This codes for CASSRSGVGYGYTF.

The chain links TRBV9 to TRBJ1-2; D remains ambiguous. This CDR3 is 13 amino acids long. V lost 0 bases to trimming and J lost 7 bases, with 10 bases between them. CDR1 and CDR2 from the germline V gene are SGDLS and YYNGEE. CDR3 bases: TGTGCCAGCAGCGTAGGACAAATTGGTGGCTACACCTTC. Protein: CASSVGQIGGYTF.

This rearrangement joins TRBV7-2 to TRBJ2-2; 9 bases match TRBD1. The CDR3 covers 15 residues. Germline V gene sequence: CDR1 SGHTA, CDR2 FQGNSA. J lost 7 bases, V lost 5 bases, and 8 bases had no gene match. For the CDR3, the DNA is TGTGCCAGCAGCGTAGGGACAGGGAAGGGCGGGGAGCTGTTTTTT. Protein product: CASSVGTGKGGELFF. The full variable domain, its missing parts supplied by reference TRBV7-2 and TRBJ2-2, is GAGVSQSPSNKVTEKGKDVELRCDPISGHTALYWYRQSLGQGLEFLIYFQGNSAPDKSGLPSDRFSAERTGGSVSTLTIQRTQQEDSAVYLCASSVGTGKGGELFFGEGSRLTVL.